This entry is about one T cell receptor (beta chain). The antigen is not known. The data were taken from a study of T cell responses to AZD1222 COVID-19 vaccine. The overall study: Second-dose timings of about 4 or about 12 weeks were pooled. Findings and caveats of the study: In a largely white British group with more females than males, clonal diversity was possibly underestimated. Reportedly, nearly half of unique spike TCRs recognized epitopes outside B.1.351/B.1.1.7 mutations.

The CDR3 covers 16 residues. Germline trimming cut 5 bases from V and 3 bases from J; bases unmatched to any gene: 10. CDR1 is LNHDA and CDR2 is SQIVND in the germline V gene (reference sequence). Libraries were prepared by immunoSEQ multiplex PCR; TCRdb keeps only in-frame clonotypes and omits some of them. The sample includes about 110,000 clones, approximately 90% of them seen just once. Sample: peripheral blood, taken on day 0 of AZD1222 vaccination. V and J are TRBV19 and TRBJ2-5; 9 nucleotides align to TRBD2. The receptor was isolated from an adult in good health. The chain's CDR3 is CASSRGLTSGKETQYF. CDR3 nucleotide sequence: TGTGCCAGTAGTCGGGGGTTGACTAGCGGAAAAGAGACCCAGTACTTC.